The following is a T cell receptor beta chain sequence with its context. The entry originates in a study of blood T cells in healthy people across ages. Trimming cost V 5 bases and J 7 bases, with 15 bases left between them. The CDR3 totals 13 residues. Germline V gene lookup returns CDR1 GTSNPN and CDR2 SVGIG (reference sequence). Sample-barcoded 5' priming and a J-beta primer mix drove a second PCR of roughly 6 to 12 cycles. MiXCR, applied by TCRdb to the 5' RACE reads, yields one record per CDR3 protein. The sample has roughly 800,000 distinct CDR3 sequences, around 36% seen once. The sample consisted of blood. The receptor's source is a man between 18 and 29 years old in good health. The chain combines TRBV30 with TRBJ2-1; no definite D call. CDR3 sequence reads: CAWAPGRLNEQFF. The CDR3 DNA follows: TGTGCCTGGGCGCCGGGCCGACTTAATGAGCAGTTCTTC.